The 3 T cell receptor beta chains below all came from one sample that was sequenced in a study of blood T cell repertoires in COVID-19. TCRdb's table, derived via immunoSEQ multiplex PCR, lists solely in-frame clones and lacks some. The data contain 200,000 to 300,000 clones, more than 70% of them singletons. Sequencing was carried out using peripheral blood. The source is a woman older than 75 with COVID-19, enrolled during active disease.

This chain connects TRBV11-2 to TRBJ2-3; possible D gene TRBD2, 6 bases. The length of the CDR3 is 14 residues. The germline V and J ends were trimmed by 5 bases and 12 bases, with 21 bases remaining between them. Germline CDR1 is SGHAT and CDR2 is FQNNGV. The CDR3, as DNA: TGTGCCAGCAGCGCCCCGGGACTCTCAACAGTACAGTATTTT. It specifies CASSAPGLSTVQYF.

This chain links TRBV7-8 with TRBJ1-1; 7 positions agree with TRBD1. The CDR3 consists of 16 residues. V lost 10 bases and J lost 3; bases outside the gene matches: 17. Germline V lookup: CDR1 SGHVS, CDR2 FQNEAQ. CDR3 nucleotide sequence: TGTGCCACCGCAAAAAAGACGACAGGGAAGGACACTGAAGCTTTCTTT. Protein sequence: CATAKKTTGKDTEAFF.

The chain carries TRBV7-2 and TRBJ2-5; D may be TRBD1 (5 bases). Per germline, CDR1 SGHTA and CDR2 FQGNSA. V lost 4 bases and J 5 bases, leaving 14 bases between the germline ends. CDR3 length equals 14 residues. The CDR3: CASSSRELGETQYF. The CDR3 coding sequence is TGTGCCAGCAGCTCCAGGGAATTGGGTGAGACCCAGTACTTC. The full variable domain, its missing parts supplied by reference TRBV7-2 and TRBJ2-5, is GAGVSQSPSNKVTEKGKDVELRCDPISGHTALYWYRQSLGQGLEFLIYFQGNSAPDKSGLPSDRFSAERTGGSVSTLTIQRTQQEDSAVYLCASSSRELGETQYFGPGTRLLVL.